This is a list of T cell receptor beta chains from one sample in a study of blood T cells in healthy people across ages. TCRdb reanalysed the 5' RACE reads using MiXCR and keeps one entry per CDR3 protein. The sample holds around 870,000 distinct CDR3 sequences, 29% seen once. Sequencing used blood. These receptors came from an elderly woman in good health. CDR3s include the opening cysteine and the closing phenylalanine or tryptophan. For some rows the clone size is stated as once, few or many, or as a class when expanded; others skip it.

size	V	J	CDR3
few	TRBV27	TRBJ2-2	CASSLIPDQNTGELFF
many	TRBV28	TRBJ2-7	CASGTSYEQYF
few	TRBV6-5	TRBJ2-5	CASNYTPGQGGRETQYF
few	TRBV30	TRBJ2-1	CAWSPAGEQFF
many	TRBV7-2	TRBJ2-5	CASSQTSIGRRETQYF
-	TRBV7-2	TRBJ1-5	CASSLEPDQPQHF
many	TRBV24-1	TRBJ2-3	CATSPGSVADTQYF
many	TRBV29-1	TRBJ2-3	CSVPRTERGHTDTQYF
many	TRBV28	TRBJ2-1	CASSRRDRGNEQFF
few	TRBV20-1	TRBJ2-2	CSARGLAGGPGTGELFF
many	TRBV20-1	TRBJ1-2	CSENGYTF
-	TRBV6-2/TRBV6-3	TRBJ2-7	CASRDDRAYEQYF
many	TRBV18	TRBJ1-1	CASSPGTGRTEAFF
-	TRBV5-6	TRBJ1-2	CASSLVAGQGGYTF
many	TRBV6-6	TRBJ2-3	CASSYGIGTTASTDTQYF
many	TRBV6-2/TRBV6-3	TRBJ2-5	CASSYRTGRYQETQYF
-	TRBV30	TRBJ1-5	CAWSLGTGNFQPQHF
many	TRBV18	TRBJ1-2	CASSPPAGNYGYTF
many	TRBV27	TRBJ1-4	CASSFAGANEKLFF
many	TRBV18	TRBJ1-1	CASSPLDGNGEAFF
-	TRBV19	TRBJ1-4	CASAGQGYEKLFF
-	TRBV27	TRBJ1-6	CASTTWAGNSPLHF